A selection of T cell receptor beta chains follows, all from one sample in a study of cytomegalovirus exposure and HLA in healthy donors. Profiled with immunoSEQ multiplex PCR; TCRdb holds only in-frame clones, not every one. Of some 240,000 clones in the sample, less than 85% were seen once. Sequencing used PBMCs. The receptor set was obtained from a woman between 18 and 29 years old in good health and CMV-seronegative. Both conserved end residues are part of each CDR3. D genes are given only for firm matches. For some rows the clone size is stated as once, few or many, or as a class when expanded; others skip it.

clone size | D gene | J gene | V gene | CDR3 protein | CDR3 DNA
few | TRBD1 | TRBJ1-5 | TRBV7-9 | CASSLDRGQPQHF | TGTGCCAGCAGCTTGGACAGGGGTCAGCCCCAGCATTTT
. | TRBD1 | TRBJ1-2 | TRBV19 | CASTRTGEDYGYTF | TGTGCCAGTACCCGGACAGGGGAAGATTATGGCTACACCTTC
. | . | TRBJ1-1 | TRBV27 | CASSLGEGRGHTEAFF | TGTGCCAGCAGTCTGGGGGAGGGCAGAGGGCACACTGAAGCTTTCTTT
. | . | TRBJ1-5 | TRBV4-2 | CASSHLWRDTNQPQHF | TGTGCCAGCAGCCATCTTTGGAGGGACACCAATCAGCCCCAGCATTTT
. | TRBD1 | TRBJ2-5 | TRBV5-8 | CASSPGTGASQETQYF | TGTGCCAGCAGCCCAGGGACAGGAGCATCCCAAGAGACCCAGTACTTC
few | . | TRBJ2-1 | TRBV7-9 | CASSLDPGNSFF | TGTGCCAGCAGCTTGGACCCAGGGAACAGTTTCTTC
. | . | TRBJ2-2 | TRBV5-8 | CASSFRDSLGGELFF | TGTGCCAGCAGCTTCCGGGACTCTCTCGGCGGGGAGCTGTTTTTT
. | . | TRBJ1-2 | TRBV19 | CASSMYLDPNYGYTF | TGTGCCAGTAGTATGTACCTCGATCCTAACTATGGCTACACCTTC
. | TRBD1 | TRBJ2-2 | TRBV5-6 | CASSLDRGFTGELFF | TGTGCCAGCAGCCTGGACAGGGGTTTCACCGGGGAGCTGTTTTTT
. | . | TRBJ1-6 | TRBV5-1 | CASSAAEDSPLHF | TGCGCCAGCAGCGCGGCCGAAGATTCACCCCTCCACTTT
. | . | TRBJ2-5 | TRBV30 | CACLFQETQYF | TGTGCCTGCCTGTTCCAAGAGACCCAGTACTTC
. | . | TRBJ1-1 | TRBV2 | CASTQGQVQAFF | TGTGCCAGCACTCAAGGGCAGGTTCAAGCTTTCTTT
. | . | TRBJ2-1 | TRBV6-5 | CASKWGPNNEQFF | TGTGCCAGCAAGTGGGGCCCTAACAATGAGCAGTTCTTC
. | . | TRBJ1-5 | TRBV6-6 | CASSYSRGVGQPQHF | TGTGCCAGCAGTTACTCACGGGGCGTAGGGCAGCCCCAGCATTTT
. | . | TRBJ2-7 | TRBV28 | CASSLSRQGGDEQYF | TGTGCCAGCAGTTTATCTAGGCAGGGTGGCGACGAGCAGTACTTC
. | TRBD2 | TRBJ2-1 | TRBV9 | CASSPGLAGENEQFF | TGTGCCAGCAGCCCTGGACTAGCGGGCGAGAATGAGCAGTTCTTC
. | . | TRBJ1-3 | TRBV28 | CASSLPRNTIYF | TGTGCCAGCAGTTTGCCGCGAAACACCATATATTTT
. | . | TRBJ1-2 | TRBV7-2 | CASSPGGRLGYTF | TGTGCCAGCAGCCCAGGAGGCAGGCTAGGCTACACCTTC
. | . | TRBJ2-7 | TRBV10-3 | CATGISYEQYF | TGTGCCACCGGGATCTCCTACGAGCAGTACTTC
few | . | TRBJ2-3 | TRBV5-4 | CASSLATTSTDTQYF | TGTGCCAGCAGCTTGGCGACCACTAGCACAGATACGCAGTATTTT
. | . | TRBJ1-4 | TRBV19 | CASSIQLNEKLFF | TGTGCCAGTAGTATCCAGTTGAATGAAAAACTGTTTTTT
few | . | TRBJ2-7 | TRBV10-3 | CAISVDGYEQYF | TGTGCCATCAGTGTAGACGGCTACGAGCAGTACTTC
once | TRBD2 | TRBJ2-7 | TRBV5-1 | CASSGEGWEQYF | TGCGCCAGCAGCGGGGAGGGGTGGGAGCAGTACTTC
once | . | TRBJ2-2 | TRBV4-1 | CASSRDRRDTSDTGELFF | TGCGCCAGCAGCCGCGACCGACGGGACACTAGTGACACCGGGGAGCTGTTTTTT
. | . | TRBJ1-5 | TRBV15 | CATSRDGQGNQPQHF | TGTGCCACCAGCAGAGATGGCCAGGGGAATCAGCCCCAGCATTTT
once | . | TRBJ2-7 | TRBV30 | CAWRNNYYEQYF | TGTGCCTGGAGGAACAACTACTACGAGCAGTACTTC
few | . | TRBJ2-4 | TRBV28 | CASSLRQAKNIQYF | TGTGCCAGCAGTTTACGACAAGCCAAAAACATTCAGTACTTC